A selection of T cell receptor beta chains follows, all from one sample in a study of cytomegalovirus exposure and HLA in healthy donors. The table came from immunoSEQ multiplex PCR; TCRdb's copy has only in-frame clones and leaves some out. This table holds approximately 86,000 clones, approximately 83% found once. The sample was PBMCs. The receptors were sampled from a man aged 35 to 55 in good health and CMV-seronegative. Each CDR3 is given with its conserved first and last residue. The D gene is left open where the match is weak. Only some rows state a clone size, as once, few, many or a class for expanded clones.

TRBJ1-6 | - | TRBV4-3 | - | TGCGCCAGCAGCCAAGATCTCGGGGGGGAGGGTTCACCCCTCCACTTT | CASSQDLGGEGSPLHF
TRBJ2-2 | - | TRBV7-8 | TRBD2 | TGTGCCAGCAGCCCTCCTAGCGGGGGTAAGAACACCGGGGAGCTGTTTTTT | CASSPPSGGKNTGELFF
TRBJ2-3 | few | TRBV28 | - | TGTGCCAGCAGTTCAAGGGGGGGCCACACAGATACGCAGTATTTT | CASSSRGGHTDTQYF
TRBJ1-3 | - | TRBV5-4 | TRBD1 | TGTGCCAGCAGCCTAAACCCACAGGGGACGCGGGGAAACACCATATATTTT | CASSLNPQGTRGNTIYF
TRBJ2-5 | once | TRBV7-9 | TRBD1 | TGTTCCAGCAGCAGCCTGGACAGGGGAAAAATGGAGACCCAGTACTTC | CSSSSLDRGKMETQYF
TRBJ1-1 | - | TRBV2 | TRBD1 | TGTGCCAGCAGCTTGGGACAGGGGTACACTGAAGCTTTCTTT | CASSLGQGYTEAFF
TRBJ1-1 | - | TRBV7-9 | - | TGTGCCAGCAGCCAGACTGGGGGGATCACTGAAGCTTTCTTT | CASSQTGGITEAFF
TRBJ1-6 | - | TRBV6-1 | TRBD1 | TGTGCCAGCAGTAAGAGACAGGGTGATAATTCACCCCTCCACTTT | CASSKRQGDNSPLHF
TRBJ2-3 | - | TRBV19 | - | TGTGCCAGTAGTATCCAGACAGCTAGCACAGATACGCAGTATTTT | CASSIQTASTDTQYF
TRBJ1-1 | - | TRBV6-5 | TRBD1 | TGTGCCAGCAGTCCGGGACAGAGGAACACTGAAGCTTTCTTT | CASSPGQRNTEAFF
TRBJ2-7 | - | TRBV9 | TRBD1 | TGTGCCAGCAGCGGGCCCGGGACAGGGGGCTACGAGCAGTACTTC | CASSGPGTGGYEQYF
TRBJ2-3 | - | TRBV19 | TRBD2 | TGTGCCAGTAGTAAAATTAGCGGGGGGGCTACAGATACGCAGTATTTT | CASSKISGGATDTQYF
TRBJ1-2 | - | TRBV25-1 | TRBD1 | TGTGCCAGCACTGGCAGGGGGCAGGTCGGGTACACCTTC | CASTGRGQVGYTF
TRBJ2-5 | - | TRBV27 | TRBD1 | TGTGCCAGCAGTCCCGGGACAGGGCCCCTAGAGACCCAGTACTTC | CASSPGTGPLETQYF
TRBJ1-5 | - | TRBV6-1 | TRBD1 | TGTGCCAGCAGGCCCGGGACAGGGGCCAATCAGCCCCAGCATTTT | CASRPGTGANQPQHF
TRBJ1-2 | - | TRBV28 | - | TGTGCCAGCAGTTTAATGGTCAGGGATGTCTATGGCTACACCTTC | CASSLMVRDVYGYTF
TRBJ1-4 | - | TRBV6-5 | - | TGTGCCAGCAGCCGACCGGGGGAAAAACTGTTTTTT | CASSRPGEKLFF
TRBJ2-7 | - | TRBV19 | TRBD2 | TGTGCCAGTAGACCACCGGCGGGGGGGCCCCACGAGCAGTACTTC | CASRPPAGGPHEQYF
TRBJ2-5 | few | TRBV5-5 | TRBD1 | TGTGCCAGCATCCTCCCGGGACAGTCCCAAGAGACCCAGTACTTC | CASILPGQSQETQYF
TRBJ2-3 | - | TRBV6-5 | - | TGTGCCAGCCAGGGGCTGGGGACGCAGTATTTT | CASQGLGTQYF
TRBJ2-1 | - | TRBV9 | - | TGTGCCAGCAGCGCGGGGACAGCGGGCAATGAGCAGTTCTTC | CASSAGTAGNEQFF
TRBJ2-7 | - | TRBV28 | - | TGTGCCAGCAGTTCGCTCCTTCCCAGCTACGAGCAGTACTTC | CASSSLLPSYEQYF
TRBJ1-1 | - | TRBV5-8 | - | TGTGCCAGCAGCTCTTTGACAGGCCGAGACTCTCTTGAAGCTTTCTTT | CASSSLTGRDSLEAFF
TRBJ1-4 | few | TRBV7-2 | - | TGTGCCAGCAGCTTAGCGGGTAGGACAGCGGAAAAACTGTTTTTT | CASSLAGRTAEKLFF
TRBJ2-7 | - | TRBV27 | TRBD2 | TGTGCCAGCAGTCCACGAAGAGTAGCGGGACACTACGAGCAGTACTTC | CASSPRRVAGHYEQYF
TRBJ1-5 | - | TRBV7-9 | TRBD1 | TGTGCCAGCAGCTTAGGACAGGGGTTCAATCAGCCCCAGCATTTT | CASSLGQGFNQPQHF
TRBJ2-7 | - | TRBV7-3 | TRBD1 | TGTGCCAGCAGCTTAACGAATGGACAGGGGCAGTACTTC | CASSLTNGQGQYF
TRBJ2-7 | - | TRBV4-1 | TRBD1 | TGCGCCAGCAGCCAAGTCACAGGGGTCCACGAGCAGTACTTC | CASSQVTGVHEQYF
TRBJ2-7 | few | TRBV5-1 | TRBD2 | TGCGCCAGCAGCTTGGGGGCGGGGGGGGGCTCCTACGAGCAGTACTTC | CASSLGAGGGSYEQYF
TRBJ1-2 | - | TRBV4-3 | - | TGCGCCAGCAGCCAAGTTTTACAGTACTATGGCTACACCTTC | CASSQVLQYYGYTF
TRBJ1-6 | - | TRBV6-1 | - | TGTGCCGTTCCGAGCTCCTATAATTCACCCCTCCACTTT | CAVPSSYNSPLHF
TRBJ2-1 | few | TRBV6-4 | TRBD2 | TGTGCCAGCAGTGAGGGGGCGGGGGGGATAAATGAGCAGTTCTTC | CASSEGAGGINEQFF
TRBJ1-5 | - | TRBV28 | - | TGTGCATACGGTACCCGCAATCAGCCCCAGCATTTT | CAYGTRNQPQHF
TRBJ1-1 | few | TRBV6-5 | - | TGTGCCAGCATCCACCCCGGGTACACTGAAGCTTTCTTT | CASIHPGYTEAFF
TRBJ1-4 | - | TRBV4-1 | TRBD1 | TGCGCCAGCAGCCAGTCCACCTCATCCGGGACAGGGCGGGAAAAACTGTTTTTT | CASSQSTSSGTGREKLFF
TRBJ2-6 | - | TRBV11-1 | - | TGTGCCAGCAGCCTCCCTGAGGGAGCCAACGTCCTGACTTTC | CASSLPEGANVLTF
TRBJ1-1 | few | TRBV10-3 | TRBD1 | TGTGCCATCAGGGCAGGGGGCTTGAGCACTGAAGCTTTCTTT | CAIRAGGLSTEAFF
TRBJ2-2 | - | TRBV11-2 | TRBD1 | TGTGCCAGCAGCTCCGGGACAGGGGCGACCGGGGAGCTGTTTTTT | CASSSGTGATGELFF
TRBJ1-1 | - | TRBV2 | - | TGTGCCAGCTCCCCCTGGGGCGACACTGAAGCTTTCTTT | CASSPWGDTEAFF
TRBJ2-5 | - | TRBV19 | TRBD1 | TGTGCCAGTAGAGACAGGGGAGAGACCCAGTACTTC | CASRDRGETQYF
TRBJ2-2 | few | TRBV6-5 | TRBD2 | TGTGGGGGAGGGACTAGCGCGAGCGGGGAGCTGTTTTTT | CGGGTSASGELFF
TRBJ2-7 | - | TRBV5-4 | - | TGTGCCAGCAGCTTGGAACTGGACACTTCCTACGAGCAGTACTTC | CASSLELDTSYEQYF
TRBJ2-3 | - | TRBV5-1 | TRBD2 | TGCGCCAGCAGCTCACCCATAGCGGGGCACACAGATACGCAGTATTTT | CASSSPIAGHTDTQYF
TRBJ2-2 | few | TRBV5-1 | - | TGCGCCAGCAGCTTGAGGGGGGGCTCGGCTGGGCTGTTTTTT | CASSLRGGSAGLFF
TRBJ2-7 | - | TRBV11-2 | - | TGTGCCAGCAGCTTAGAGAACCAGGGGCGAGGCGAGCAGTACTTC | CASSLENQGRGEQYF
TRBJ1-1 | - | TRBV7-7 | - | TGTGCCAGCAGCCGGACAGCGAACACTGAAGCTTTCTTT | CASSRTANTEAFF
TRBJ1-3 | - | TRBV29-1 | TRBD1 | TGCAGCGTAAAAACATTAGACAGGGCTGGAAACACCATATATTTT | CSVKTLDRAGNTIYF
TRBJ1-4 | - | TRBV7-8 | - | TGTGCCAGCAGATCTGTCAGGGGCCCTCGGGAAAAACTGTTTTTT | CASRSVRGPREKLFF
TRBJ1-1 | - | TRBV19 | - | TGTGCCAGTAGTATACATTCCAGGAACACTGAAGCTTTCTTT | CASSIHSRNTEAFF
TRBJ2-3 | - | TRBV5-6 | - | TGTGCCAGCAGCACGGCAGATACGCAGTATTTT | CASSTADTQYF
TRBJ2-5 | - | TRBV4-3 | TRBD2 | TGCGCCAGCAGCTTGGTAGCGGGGGGCCAGGGGGGAGAGACCCAGTACTTC | CASSLVAGGQGGETQYF
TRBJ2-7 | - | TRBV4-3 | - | TGCGCCAGCAGCCAAGTGGGGGCAGGGCTCTCCTACGAGCAGTACTTC | CASSQVGAGLSYEQYF
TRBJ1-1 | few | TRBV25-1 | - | TGTGCCAGCAGTGAAGGGATGGGGGGCACTGAAGCTTTCTTT | CASSEGMGGTEAFF
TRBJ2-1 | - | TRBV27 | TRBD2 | TGTGCCAGCAGCAAATTCCGGGGGGTTGAGCATGAGCAGTTCTTC | CASSKFRGVEHEQFF